This TCR beta chain was found in a study of T cell changes during pregnancy in multiple sclerosis. This clone has only a few counts. Germline V gene data show CDR1 as SNHLY and CDR2 as FYNNEI. Germline trimming cut 4 bases from V and 5 bases from J; bases unmatched to any gene: 6. The CDR3 spans 15 residues. The table came from immunoSEQ multiplex PCR; TCRdb's copy has only in-frame clones and leaves some out. The sample holds about 40,000 clones, 88% seen once. The sequence was collected from a female donor with multiple sclerosis, enrolled in a pregnancy study. V and J are TRBV2 and TRBJ2-2; 8 bases are shared with TRBD1. Sample: CD4+ T cells from peripheral blood mononuclear cells, taken before pregnancy. CDR3 sequence: CASSGGQGGTGELFF. The CDR3 coding sequence is TGTGCCAGCAGTGGAGGACAGGGTGGGACCGGGGAGCTGTTTTTT.